The rows below give T cell receptor beta chains drawn from one sample of a study of a mutant IDH1 vaccine in newly diagnosed glioma. Libraries were prepared by immunoSEQ multiplex PCR; TCRdb keeps only in-frame clonotypes and omits some of them. The sample lists around 92,000 clones, about 87% occurring once. Source: PBMCs, taken from a glioma patient treated with radiotherapy, temozolomide or both. Every receptor here comes from a woman in her fifties or sixties with glioma. Both conserved end residues are trimmed from each CDR3. Fields, in order: V gene, J gene, CDR3 protein.

V gene: TRBV10-1
J gene: TRBJ2-5
CDR3 protein: ASSPGLAGVETQY

V gene: TRBV15
J gene: TRBJ2-7
CDR3 protein: ATSLIQGDSYEQY

V gene: TRBV13
J gene: TRBJ2-7
CDR3 protein: ASGHSGGEYEQY

V gene: TRBV4-1
J gene: TRBJ1-1
CDR3 protein: ASSQDYGTSEAF

V gene: TRBV19
J gene: TRBJ2-7
CDR3 protein: ASSATSGRIYEQY

V gene: TRBV27
J gene: TRBJ2-2
CDR3 protein: ASSRQGWDTGELF

V gene: TRBV4-1
J gene: TRBJ2-3
CDR3 protein: ASSRTGRGTDTQY

V gene: TRBV6-6
J gene: TRBJ2-1
CDR3 protein: ASSPREDASQF

V gene: TRBV28
J gene: TRBJ2-3
CDR3 protein: ASRPGHFTDTQY

V gene: TRBV10-2
J gene: TRBJ2-7
CDR3 protein: ASSVRTGGDEQY

V gene: TRBV5-1
J gene: TRBJ1-4
CDR3 protein: ASSVAQEVGEKLF

V gene: TRBV27
J gene: TRBJ2-7
CDR3 protein: ASRMTSSYEQY

V gene: TRBV7-6
J gene: TRBJ2-7
CDR3 protein: ASSSRGSGLAVDFYEQY

V gene: TRBV5-4
J gene: -
CDR3 protein: ASENAYEQY

V gene: TRBV2
J gene: TRBJ1-1
CDR3 protein: ASGTLGQGDTEAF

V gene: TRBV4-2
J gene: TRBJ2-1
CDR3 protein: ASSQDRLALDEQF

V gene: TRBV12-2
J gene: TRBJ1-6
CDR3 protein: ASRLRSPLH

V gene: TRBV5-1
J gene: TRBJ1-2
CDR3 protein: ASSFGGDDYGYT

V gene: TRBV27
J gene: TRBJ1-1
CDR3 protein: ASSWDRMNTEAF

V gene: TRBV7-9
J gene: TRBJ1-6
CDR3 protein: ASSEPGSSYNSPLH

V gene: TRBV28
J gene: TRBJ1-2
CDR3 protein: ASSLRNQELDYGYT

V gene: TRBV5-1
J gene: TRBJ1-4
CDR3 protein: ASSLVGVANEKLF

V gene: TRBV4-1
J gene: TRBJ1-4
CDR3 protein: ASSTQGSGSEKLF

V gene: TRBV28
J gene: TRBJ1-1
CDR3 protein: ASGGGREAF

V gene: TRBV5-1
J gene: TRBJ1-6
CDR3 protein: ASRPEGDSPLH

V gene: TRBV9
J gene: TRBJ1-2
CDR3 protein: ASSPPQRGPGYT

V gene: TRBV27
J gene: TRBJ2-3
CDR3 protein: ASSLKGQATQY

V gene: TRBV4-2
J gene: TRBJ1-3
CDR3 protein: ASSQDSTEGNTIY

V gene: TRBV5-6
J gene: TRBJ1-5
CDR3 protein: ASRLTGNNQPQH

V gene: TRBV11-1
J gene: -
CDR3 protein: ASSLRDREHEQY

V gene: TRBV28
J gene: TRBJ2-3
CDR3 protein: ASRAEGLYGWADTQY

V gene: TRBV6-4
J gene: TRBJ2-1
CDR3 protein: ASSVGGAQF

V gene: TRBV9
J gene: TRBJ2-5
CDR3 protein: ASSIATGPQETQY

V gene: TRBV21-1
J gene: TRBJ2-6
CDR3 protein: AGKGDRGRGGANVLT

V gene: TRBV19
J gene: TRBJ2-7
CDR3 protein: ASSMTSGTYEQY

V gene: TRBV5-1
J gene: TRBJ2-4
CDR3 protein: ASSLGLASKNIQY

V gene: TRBV2
J gene: TRBJ1-5
CDR3 protein: AGAGDGQPQH

V gene: TRBV30
J gene: TRBJ2-5
CDR3 protein: AIAAGSQETQY

V gene: TRBV19
J gene: TRBJ2-1
CDR3 protein: ASIQRGEVNEQF

V gene: TRBV4-2
J gene: TRBJ2-7
CDR3 protein: ASSRQGGSYEQY

V gene: TRBV30
J gene: TRBJ2-7
CDR3 protein: AWSVQGYEQY

V gene: TRBV6-6
J gene: TRBJ2-7
CDR3 protein: ASSRLAGTGWEQY

V gene: TRBV2
J gene: TRBJ1-3
CDR3 protein: ASSSQGNTIY

V gene: TRBV30
J gene: TRBJ2-7
CDR3 protein: AWSNLDGEQY